Listed below are T cell receptor beta chains from one sample, sequenced in a study of T cell responses to AZD1222 COVID-19 vaccine. Libraries were prepared by immunoSEQ multiplex PCR; TCRdb keeps only in-frame clonotypes and omits some of them. The table includes approximately 150,000 clones, 85% to 90% detected once. Sequences were derived from peripheral blood, sampled 28 days after the second AZD1222 dose. Every receptor here comes from an adult who received the AZD1222 COVID-19 vaccine. Both conserved end residues are part of each CDR3. Fields, in order: J gene, D gene, V gene, clone size, CDR3 DNA, CDR3 protein. D genes are given only for firm matches. Not all rows give a size; the values are once, few, many and, for expanded clones, a class.

j_gene: TRBJ2-5; d_gene: .; v_gene: TRBV15; abundance: once; CDR3nt: TGTGCCACCAGCTGGGGGCTGGGGGGAGAGACCCAGTACTTC; CDR3aa: CATSWGLGGETQYF
j_gene: TRBJ1-1; d_gene: .; v_gene: TRBV6-5; abundance: .; CDR3nt: TGTGCCAGCAGTAATAACCTGGTAGGCACTGAAGCTTTCTTT; CDR3aa: CASSNNLVGTEAFF
j_gene: TRBJ2-7; d_gene: TRBD2; v_gene: TRBV5-1; abundance: .; CDR3nt: TGCGCCAGCAGCTTACGGCGGGGGGCCCCCTACGAGCAGTACTTC; CDR3aa: CASSLRRGAPYEQYF
j_gene: TRBJ2-1; d_gene: TRBD2; v_gene: TRBV20-1; abundance: .; CDR3nt: TGCAGTGCTAGTTTCCCGGGACTAGCGGGAGGGCCTAGCTCCTACAATGAGCAGTTCTTC; CDR3aa: CSASFPGLAGGPSSYNEQFF
j_gene: TRBJ1-5; d_gene: TRBD1; v_gene: TRBV18; abundance: .; CDR3nt: TGTGCCAGCTCACCGGGGACAGGGAATCAGCCCCAGCATTTT; CDR3aa: CASSPGTGNQPQHF
j_gene: TRBJ2-2; d_gene: .; v_gene: TRBV3-1/TRBV3-2; abundance: .; CDR3nt: TGTGCCAGCAGCCTTCGGAGCGCCGGGGAGCTGTTTTTT; CDR3aa: CASSLRSAGELFF
j_gene: TRBJ1-1; d_gene: .; v_gene: TRBV19; abundance: once; CDR3nt: TGTGCCAGTAGTGCCGGGACGGGGCAGACTGAAGCTTTCTTT; CDR3aa: CASSAGTGQTEAFF
j_gene: TRBJ2-5; d_gene: TRBD1; v_gene: TRBV6-4; abundance: .; CDR3nt: TGTGCCAGCAGTGACTCTGCTTGGGGACAGGAAGAGACCCAGTACTTC; CDR3aa: CASSDSAWGQEETQYF
j_gene: TRBJ2-5; d_gene: .; v_gene: TRBV28; abundance: .; CDR3nt: TGTGCCAGCAGTTTCAACCGCCTTGAGACCCAGTACTTC; CDR3aa: CASSFNRLETQYF
j_gene: TRBJ1-2; d_gene: .; v_gene: TRBV6-5; abundance: .; CDR3nt: TGTGCCAGCTCCCCCTCGGGATCTACTGGCGGCTACACCTTC; CDR3aa: CASSPSGSTGGYTF
j_gene: TRBJ2-3; d_gene: TRBD2; v_gene: TRBV18; abundance: .; CDR3nt: TGTGCCAGCTCTCTCGGACTAGCGGGAGGGCTCGCAGATACGCAGTATTTT; CDR3aa: CASSLGLAGGLADTQYF
j_gene: TRBJ2-7; d_gene: .; v_gene: TRBV20-1; abundance: once; CDR3nt: TGTGGGGCGGGTGCTTCCTACGAGCAGTACTTC; CDR3aa: CGAGASYEQYF
j_gene: TRBJ2-5; d_gene: .; v_gene: TRBV5-6; abundance: .; CDR3nt: TGTGCCAGCAGCCGTCCCCTTGGGACCGAGACCCAGTACTTC; CDR3aa: CASSRPLGTETQYF
j_gene: TRBJ2-2; d_gene: TRBD2; v_gene: TRBV9; abundance: few; CDR3nt: TGTGCCAGCAGCACCTCCGGGACTAGGTGGGGCGGGGAGCTGTTTTTT; CDR3aa: CASSTSGTRWGGELFF
j_gene: TRBJ1-2; d_gene: .; v_gene: TRBV6-6; abundance: once; CDR3nt: TGTGCCAGCAGTTACTCGATGGGGGACATTAATGGCTACACCTTC; CDR3aa: CASSYSMGDINGYTF
j_gene: TRBJ1-2; d_gene: .; v_gene: TRBV3-1/TRBV3-2; abundance: .; CDR3nt: TGTGCCAGCAGCCAAAAAGGGGGGAACTATGGCTACACCTTC; CDR3aa: CASSQKGGNYGYTF
j_gene: TRBJ1-2; d_gene: .; v_gene: TRBV5-1; abundance: .; CDR3nt: TGCGCCAGCAGCTTGGAACCTTACTATGGCTACACCTTC; CDR3aa: CASSLEPYYGYTF
j_gene: TRBJ1-2; d_gene: .; v_gene: TRBV27; abundance: .; CDR3nt: TGTGCCAGCAGTTCGGCCTCGGGAGGCTACACCTTC; CDR3aa: CASSSASGGYTF
j_gene: TRBJ2-1; d_gene: .; v_gene: TRBV4-1; abundance: once; CDR3nt: TGCGCCAGCAGCCAAGACGCGCGACAGCTCAATGAGCAGTTCTTC; CDR3aa: CASSQDARQLNEQFF
j_gene: TRBJ2-3; d_gene: .; v_gene: TRBV7-9; abundance: few; CDR3nt: TGTGCCAGCAGCCTTGGACAAAGCACAGATACGCAGTATTTT; CDR3aa: CASSLGQSTDTQYF
j_gene: TRBJ2-7; d_gene: TRBD1; v_gene: TRBV18; abundance: .; CDR3nt: TGTGCCAGCTCACTACTAGATGGGACAGGGTACTACGAGCAGTACTTC; CDR3aa: CASSLLDGTGYYEQYF
j_gene: TRBJ1-4; d_gene: .; v_gene: TRBV7-9; abundance: .; CDR3nt: TGTGCCAGCAGCCGAACTGCAACTAATGAAAAACTGTTTTTT; CDR3aa: CASSRTATNEKLFF
j_gene: TRBJ2-7; d_gene: TRBD1; v_gene: TRBV7-9; abundance: .; CDR3nt: TGTGCCAGCAGCGACACATTACAGGGGGCGTATGAGCAGTACTTC; CDR3aa: CASSDTLQGAYEQYF
j_gene: TRBJ2-3; d_gene: TRBD2; v_gene: TRBV7-2; abundance: few; CDR3nt: TGTGCCAGCAGCCAAGAACTAGCGGGATTGGCAGATACGCAGTATTTT; CDR3aa: CASSQELAGLADTQYF
j_gene: TRBJ2-5; d_gene: .; v_gene: TRBV12-1; abundance: .; CDR3nt: TGTGCCAGCAGCTTCCTGACAGGGCGGAAGACCCAGTACTTC; CDR3aa: CASSFLTGRKTQYF
j_gene: TRBJ2-2; d_gene: TRBD2; v_gene: TRBV5-1; abundance: .; CDR3nt: TGCGCCAGCAGCCCCGCGGGAGGGGGGTTCACCGGGGAGCTGTTTTTT; CDR3aa: CASSPAGGGFTGELFF
j_gene: TRBJ1-4; d_gene: .; v_gene: TRBV30; abundance: .; CDR3nt: TGTGCCTGGAGCCTGACCGGGGTTGACCGCCGAAAACTGTTTTTT; CDR3aa: CAWSLTGVDRRKLFF
j_gene: TRBJ1-5; d_gene: TRBD1; v_gene: TRBV12-3/TRBV12-4; abundance: once; CDR3nt: TGTGCCAGCAGTCAGGGGGATCAGCCCCAGCATTTT; CDR3aa: CASSQGDQPQHF
j_gene: TRBJ1-1; d_gene: .; v_gene: TRBV7-9; abundance: .; CDR3nt: TGTGCCAGCAGCGAACTGAGAACCACGGACAGTTTGAACACTGAAGCTTTCTTT; CDR3aa: CASSELRTTDSLNTEAFF
j_gene: TRBJ2-5; d_gene: .; v_gene: TRBV21-1; abundance: few; CDR3nt: TGTGCCAGCAGCAAACTAACCACTAGCGCCCAAGAGACCCAGTACTTC; CDR3aa: CASSKLTTSAQETQYF
j_gene: TRBJ1-6; d_gene: TRBD1; v_gene: TRBV30; abundance: .; CDR3nt: TGTGCCTGGAGTGTCCCACAGGGGGCCAATTCACCCCTCCACTTT; CDR3aa: CAWSVPQGANSPLHF
j_gene: TRBJ2-7; d_gene: .; v_gene: TRBV5-1; abundance: .; CDR3nt: TGCGCCAGCAGCTTGGTGGACTCCAGCTCCTACGAGCAGTACTTC; CDR3aa: CASSLVDSSSYEQYF
j_gene: TRBJ2-7; d_gene: .; v_gene: TRBV5-1; abundance: .; CDR3nt: TGCGCCAGCACTTCCGCAACAGGGAACTACGAGCAGTACTTC; CDR3aa: CASTSATGNYEQYF
j_gene: TRBJ2-2; d_gene: TRBD2; v_gene: TRBV5-1; abundance: .; CDR3nt: TGCGCCAGCAGCCTCCAGCGGGGGCCTACTAACACCGGGGAGCTGTTTTTT; CDR3aa: CASSLQRGPTNTGELFF
j_gene: TRBJ1-1; d_gene: .; v_gene: TRBV7-9; abundance: few; CDR3nt: TGTGCCGAGGGTCCCGGGGGGACTGAAGCTTTCTTT; CDR3aa: CAEGPGGTEAFF
j_gene: TRBJ1-5; d_gene: TRBD1; v_gene: TRBV28; abundance: .; CDR3nt: TGTGCCAGCAGTTGGGGACAGGGTCTCAATCAGCCCCAGCATTTT; CDR3aa: CASSWGQGLNQPQHF
j_gene: TRBJ1-2; d_gene: .; v_gene: TRBV10-3; abundance: .; CDR3nt: TGTGCCATCAGTGAGGGGCCCGACCTTAATGGCTACACCTTC; CDR3aa: CAISEGPDLNGYTF
j_gene: TRBJ1-1; d_gene: .; v_gene: TRBV9; abundance: few; CDR3nt: TGTGCCAGCAGCGTAGCCCCTAACACTGAAGCTTTCTTT; CDR3aa: CASSVAPNTEAFF
j_gene: TRBJ1-6; d_gene: .; v_gene: TRBV19; abundance: .; CDR3nt: TGTGCCAGTAGGGGACCTATGATCGATAATTCACCCCTCCACTTT; CDR3aa: CASRGPMIDNSPLHF
j_gene: TRBJ2-7; d_gene: .; v_gene: TRBV19; abundance: .; CDR3nt: TGTGCCAGTAGTATAAGAGGGCCGGGGTACGAGCAGTACTTC; CDR3aa: CASSIRGPGYEQYF
j_gene: TRBJ1-1; d_gene: .; v_gene: TRBV7-9; abundance: .; CDR3nt: TGTGCCAGCCAGCTTGGGGGTGGGGAGCCTGAAGCTTTCTTT; CDR3aa: CASQLGGGEPEAFF
j_gene: TRBJ2-5; d_gene: .; v_gene: TRBV2; abundance: .; CDR3nt: TGTGCCAGCAGCTTTGACGGTGAAGAGACCCAGTACTTC; CDR3aa: CASSFDGEETQYF
j_gene: TRBJ2-7; d_gene: .; v_gene: TRBV6-6; abundance: .; CDR3nt: TGTGCCAGCACCCGAGGGCAGGGGCCAACCTACGAGCAGTACTTC; CDR3aa: CASTRGQGPTYEQYF
j_gene: TRBJ2-1; d_gene: .; v_gene: TRBV11-3; abundance: .; CDR3nt: TGTGCCAGCAGCTCTCGACAGTCCTACAATGAGCAGTTCTTC; CDR3aa: CASSSRQSYNEQFF
j_gene: TRBJ2-1; d_gene: .; v_gene: TRBV6-5; abundance: .; CDR3nt: TGTGCCAGCAGCCGTAACCTAGTCTCCTACAATGAGCAGTTCTTC; CDR3aa: CASSRNLVSYNEQFF
j_gene: TRBJ2-5; d_gene: .; v_gene: TRBV6-1; abundance: .; CDR3nt: TGTGCCAGCAGTGAAGTAGGAGGGTCCGGAGAGACCCAGTACTTC; CDR3aa: CASSEVGGSGETQYF
j_gene: TRBJ1-5; d_gene: .; v_gene: TRBV30; abundance: .; CDR3nt: TGTGCCTTTTCCAGGGACGCATGGCGGGGTCAGCCCCAGCATTTT; CDR3aa: CAFSRDAWRGQPQHF
j_gene: TRBJ1-5; d_gene: .; v_gene: TRBV7-9; abundance: .; CDR3nt: TGTGCCAGCAGCTTACGAGGCAATCAGCCCCAGCATTTT; CDR3aa: CASSLRGNQPQHF
j_gene: TRBJ1-3; d_gene: .; v_gene: TRBV7-8; abundance: .; CDR3nt: TGTGCCAGCAGCCCCGCCCTAAATTTCTTAGCTGGAAACACCATATATTTT; CDR3aa: CASSPALNFLAGNTIYF
j_gene: TRBJ1-2; d_gene: .; v_gene: TRBV2; abundance: .; CDR3nt: TGTGCCAGCAGTGGGGGTGTAGCAGCTTCTTCCTTC; CDR3aa: CASSGGVAASSF
j_gene: TRBJ1-1; d_gene: .; v_gene: TRBV28; abundance: .; CDR3nt: TGTGCCAGCAGCCCCGGGACGGCGAACACTGAAGCTTTCTTT; CDR3aa: CASSPGTANTEAFF
j_gene: TRBJ2-7; d_gene: TRBD1; v_gene: TRBV4-1; abundance: .; CDR3nt: TGCGCCAGCAGCCAAGATTTTCGACAGGGCCTTTACGAGCAGTACTTC; CDR3aa: CASSQDFRQGLYEQYF
j_gene: TRBJ1-5; d_gene: TRBD1; v_gene: TRBV24-1; abundance: .; CDR3nt: TGTGCCACCAGTGATTCCCAGGGGGGCAATCAGCCCCAGCATTTT; CDR3aa: CATSDSQGGNQPQHF
j_gene: TRBJ1-1; d_gene: TRBD1; v_gene: TRBV4-1; abundance: .; CDR3nt: TGCGCCAGCAGCCAACAGGGGGCCGACACTGAAGCTTTCTTT; CDR3aa: CASSQQGADTEAFF
j_gene: TRBJ2-7; d_gene: .; v_gene: TRBV19; abundance: .; CDR3nt: TGTGCCAGTGGGAGGGGGAACTACGAGCAGTACTTC; CDR3aa: CASGRGNYEQYF
j_gene: TRBJ1-6; d_gene: .; v_gene: TRBV2; abundance: .; CDR3nt: TGTGCCAGCAGTGGGTTAGTGGCAGACCCCTATTCACCCCTCCACTTT; CDR3aa: CASSGLVADPYSPLHF
j_gene: TRBJ2-3; d_gene: TRBD1; v_gene: TRBV10-3; abundance: .; CDR3nt: TGTGCCATCAGGGGGACAGACTACACAGATACGCAGTATTTT; CDR3aa: CAIRGTDYTDTQYF
j_gene: TRBJ1-1; d_gene: .; v_gene: TRBV5-1; abundance: .; CDR3nt: TGCGCCAGCTACGAAGGAAGGGCCACTGAAGCTTTCTTT; CDR3aa: CASYEGRATEAFF
j_gene: TRBJ1-4; d_gene: TRBD1; v_gene: TRBV27; abundance: .; CDR3nt: TGTGCCAGCAGTTCCCCGAACCGCCCGGGACAGGGGAAGGTAAAACTGTTTTTT; CDR3aa: CASSSPNRPGQGKVKLFF
j_gene: TRBJ2-3; d_gene: .; v_gene: TRBV4-2; abundance: .; CDR3nt: TGTGCCAGCAGCCAAGTCGTGGCCGGGGGCCGAGATACGCAGTATTTT; CDR3aa: CASSQVVAGGRDTQYF